One and the same sample provided the 21 T cell receptor beta chains below, sequenced in a study of blood T cell repertoires in COVID-19. Repertoires were generated with immunoSEQ multiplex PCR, while TCRdb's copy carries only in-frame clones and drops some. The sample records around 200,000 clones, nearly 90% being singletons. Input material: peripheral blood. All receptors come from a middle-aged man with acute or convalescent COVID-19.

The rearrangement joins TRBV15 to TRBJ2-2, with 9 bases that match TRBD2. This CDR3 comprises 14 residues. Germline lookup yields CDR1 LNHNV and CDR2 YYDKDF (reference sequence). V shed 8 bases, J shed 5 bases, and the junction held 6 bases outside the gene matches. This CDR3 reads CATEAGGRTGELFF. The CDR3 DNA sequence: TGTGCCACCGAGGCGGGGGGGCGGACCGGGGAGCTGTTTTTT.

This chain joins TRBV24-1 and TRBJ1-5; maybe TRBD1 (6 bases). CDR1 is KGHDR and CDR2 is SFDVKD in the germline V gene. Deletions cut 4 bases from V and 9 bases from J, with 18 bases between. This CDR3 has 15 residues. In DNA form, the CDR3 reads TGTGCCACCAGTGACTCAACAGGGTCGAGACGGCCCCAGCATTTT. Its protein product is CATSDSTGSRRPQHF.

On this clone itself: One junction end disagrees with the germline gene, perhaps due to a read error. The chain employs TRBV7-9 and TRBJ2-1; possible D gene TRBD2, 5 bases. CDR3 length: 11 amino acids. Germline CDR1 reads SEHNR; CDR2 reads FQNEAQ (reference sequence). The CDR3 sequence is CASSSDPMGVF. The CDR3, as DNA: TGTGCCAGCAGCTCAGACCCCATGGGAGTCTTC.

The J gene is TRBJ2-6, the V gene TRBV5-1; TRBD1 is a possible D gene (5 bases). Trimming cost V 0 bases and J 0 bases, with 13 bases left between them. The CDR3 loop spans 18 amino acids. CDR1 is SGHRS and CDR2 is YFSETQ in the germline V gene. For the CDR3, the DNA is TGCGCCAGCAGCTTGGCAGGGTCCTCAAGCTCTGGGGCCAACGTCCTGACTTTC. Translated: CASSLAGSSSSGANVLTF.

The V call is TRBV19, the J call TRBJ1-5; D remains ambiguous. Germline CDR1 reads LNHDA; CDR2 reads SQIVND (reference sequence). The ends were cut back, 5 bases at V and 2 bases at J, with 4 bases in the middle. The CDR3 covers 12 residues. CDR3 amino acids: CASSYGNQPQHF. The CDR3 coding sequence is TGTGCCAGTAGTTATGGCAATCAGCCCCAGCATTTT. The full variable domain, with the rest looked up from reference TRBV19 and TRBJ1-5, is DGGITQSPKYLFRKEGQNVTLSCEQNLNHDAMYWYRQDPGQGLRLIYYSQIVNDFQKGDIAEGYSVSREKKESFPLTVTSAQKNPTAFYLCASSYGNQPQHFGDGTRLSIL.

As to this clone: Other DNA sequences from this sample encode an identical CDR3 as well. V is TRBV12-3 or TRBV12-4 and J is TRBJ1-5; 7 bases are a match to TRBD1. V gave up 5 bases and J gave up 2 bases; unmatched junction bases: 0. The CDR3 loop spans 13 amino acids. The chain's CDR3 is CASSDRGNQPQHF. The CDR3 nucleotides are TGTGCCAGCAGTGACAGGGGCAATCAGCCCCAGCATTTT.

V usage is TRBV2 and J usage is TRBJ1-5, with D tentatively TRBD1 (5 bases). The CDR3 length is 14 residues. V lost 4 bases and J 2 bases, leaving 9 bases between the germline ends. Germline V gives CDR1 SNHLY, CDR2 FYNNEI. The CDR3 nucleotides are TGTGCCAGCAGTGTAGAACAGGGCAATCAGCCCCAGCATTTT. The encoded protein is CASSVEQGNQPQHF.

The chain employs TRBV18 and TRBJ1-2, with 7 bases identical to TRBD1. Germline V gene lookup returns CDR1 KGHSH and CDR2 LQKENI. Trimming took 2 bases from V and 8 from J; bases not matched to a gene: 8. This CDR3 region has 14 residues. The CDR3 DNA reads as TGTGCCAGCTCACCAAGACAGGGTTTCGACGGCTACACCTTC. Protein sequence: CASSPRQGFDGYTF. Together with reference TRBV18 and TRBJ1-2, the CDR3 gives the full variable domain: NAGVMQNPRHLVRRRGQEARLRCSPMKGHSHVYWYRQLPEEGLKFMVYLQKENIIDESGMPKERFSAEFPKEGPSILRIQQVVRGDSAAYFCASSPRQGFDGYTFGSGTRLTVV.

The chain links TRBV5-4 to TRBJ2-3, with 8 bases fitting TRBD1. The CDR3 is 15 amino acids. Trimming cost V 0 bases and J 7 bases; bases outside gene matches: 7. CDR1 is SGHNT, CDR2 YYREEE, per germline (reference sequence). As DNA, the CDR3 is TGTGCCAGCAGCTTGGATCAGGGGGCGGGAAATACGCAGTATTTT. This encodes CASSLDQGAGNTQYF.

CDR3 nucleotide sequence: TGTGCCAGCAGCGGACTAGGGAATCAGCCCCAGCATTTT. This translates into CASSGLGNQPQHF. V is TRBV2 and J is TRBJ1-5; D gene uncertain. The CDR3 extends over 13 amino acids. Germline V gene lookup returns CDR1 SNHLY and CDR2 FYNNEI. The V end lost 6 bases, the J end lost 4 bases, and 10 bases lay between the germline ends.

The rearrangement uses TRBV6-6 and TRBJ1-6; possibly TRBD1 for D (5 bases). The CDR3 sequence is 16 residues long. Trimming removed 6 bases from V and 0 bases from J, with 12 bases in between. CDR1 MNHNY and CDR2 SVGAGI come from the germline V gene (reference sequence). The CDR3 bases are TGTGCCAGCAGCCCCAGGGTCACCTCCTATAATTCACCCCTCCACTTT. Translation gives CASSPRVTSYNSPLHF.

V gene TRBV29-1 combines with J gene TRBJ2-5; D ambiguous. Trimming left V 6 bases short and J 5 bases short, with 7 bases between. Germline CDR1 is SQVTM and CDR2 is ANQGSEA. This CDR3 comprises 10 residues. CDR3 protein: CSVAWETQYF. For the CDR3, the DNA is TGCAGCGTGGCCTGGGAGACCCAGTACTTC.

The chain uses TRBV18 and TRBJ2-5; TRBD1 agrees at 9 bases. V lost 3 bases to trimming and J lost 8 bases; unmatched junction nucleotides: 7. Germline V CDR1 and CDR2: KGHSH, LQKENI. The CDR3 spans 14 residues. The CDR3: CASSPRDRETTQYF. Written as DNA, the CDR3 is TGTGCCAGCTCACCCCGGGACAGGGAAACAACCCAGTACTTC.

This rearrangement joins TRBV12-3 or TRBV12-4 to TRBJ1-2; D unclear. Between the trimmed V and J ends, which lost 2 bases and 4 bases, there was a span of 8 bases. The CDR3 length is 13 residues. CDR3 nucleotides: TGTGCCAGCAGTTTACGGACTATCTATGGCTACACCTTC. Amino acid sequence: CASSLRTIYGYTF.

The chain uses TRBV2 and TRBJ2-6, with TRBD1 matching 7 bases. The CDR3 sequence is 17 residues long. V was pared by 5 bases and J by 0 bases, with 7 bases of the junction left unmatched. Per germline, CDR1 SNHLY and CDR2 FYNNEI. CDR3 nucleotides: TGTGCCAGCAGTATACAGGGGCCTCACTCTGGGGCCAACGTCCTGACTTTC. Translated: CASSIQGPHSGANVLTF.

This chain connects TRBV3-1 (or the pseudogene TRBV3-2) to TRBJ2-7; D is perhaps TRBD1 (6 bases). Germline V gives CDR1 LGHDT, CDR2 YNNKEL (reference sequence). V was clipped by 2 bases and J by 7 bases, with 9 bases between them. CDR3 length: 12 amino acids. This chain's CDR3 is CASSQPRGEQYF. CDR3 DNA: TGTGCCAGCAGCCAACCCAGGGGTGAGCAGTACTTC.

The chain has TRBV4-1 and TRBJ2-1; D remains ambiguous. V was pared by 1 base and J by 0 bases, with 16 bases between. The CDR3 spans 18 residues. In germline, CDR1 is MGHRA, CDR2 YSYEKL. In DNA form, the CDR3 reads TGCGCCAGCAGCCAAGGAATCTTGCGGAAGAGCTCCTACAATGAGCAGTTCTTC. The encoded protein is CASSQGILRKSSYNEQFF.

The chain links TRBV3-1 (or the pseudogene TRBV3-2) to TRBJ2-1; the match to TRBD2 covers 8 bases. The CDR3 totals 15 residues. The junction had 18 bases not matched to a gene; V was cut back by 7 bases and J by 13 bases. The V gene's germline CDR1 is LGHDT and CDR2 YNNKEL (reference sequence). The CDR3 spells CASTAGGRRGNGQFF. The CDR3 DNA sequence: TGTGCCAGCACGGCAGGCGGGAGGAGGGGGAATGGACAGTTCTTC.

This sequence joins TRBV7-2 and TRBJ2-5; a weak D match, TRBD2 (6 bases). The CDR3 extends over 15 amino acids. Trimming took 0 bases from V and 7 from J, leaving 15 bases between them. Looked up from germline, CDR1 is SGHTA and CDR2 is FQGNSA. CDR3 sequence reads: CASSLASTEGGTQYF. In DNA form, the CDR3 reads TGTGCCAGCAGCTTAGCGAGCACGGAGGGAGGGACCCAGTACTTC.

This clone was seen only a few times. The chain carries TRBV7-9 and TRBJ2-5, with TRBD1 matching over 8 bases. This CDR3 is built from 15 residues. From germline, CDR1 is SEHNR and CDR2 FQNEAQ (reference sequence). Trimming at V came to 6 bases and at J to 2 bases, leaving 8 bases not matched to a gene. The CDR3 loop is CASRKGQGQQETQYF. In DNA, the CDR3 is TGTGCCAGCAGGAAAGGACAGGGCCAACAAGAGACCCAGTACTTC.

V and J are TRBV5-1 and TRBJ2-1; D gene uncertain. Germline loops: CDR1 SGHRS, CDR2 YFSETQ. Trimming took 0 bases from V and 0 from J, leaving 10 bases between them. The CDR3 has 16 amino acids. The CDR3 bases are TGCGCCAGCAGCTTGGAAGCGTCGAGCTCCTACAATGAGCAGTTCTTC. Its protein is CASSLEASSSYNEQFF. Filled out from reference TRBV5-1 and TRBJ2-1, the complete variable domain reads KAGVTQTPRYLIKTRGQQVTLSCSPISGHRSVSWYQQTPGQGLQFLFEYFSETQRNKGNFPGRFSGRQFSNSRSEMNVSTLELGDSALYLCASSLEASSSYNEQFFGPGTRLTVL.